This passage covers 17 T cell receptor beta chains from one sample sequenced in a study of T cell changes during pregnancy in multiple sclerosis (dated by TCRdb to about 2019). Library preparation employed the immunoSEQ multiplex PCR assay. Entries here come from immuneACCESS through TCRdb and include only in-frame sequences with V and J called. Some clones fail to appear in such tables; in the studies checked, an unresolved V gene covers under half of the shortfall, and the cause of the remainder is unknown. In this sample the table shows approximately 41,000 clones, about 91% of which occur a single time. 1% to 1.5% of the sample is in the top ten clones. The specimen was CD4+ T cells from peripheral blood mononuclear cells, collected in the first trimester of pregnancy. The receptors stem from a female donor with multiple sclerosis, enrolled in a pregnancy study.

The chain joins TRBV7-2 to TRBJ2-7, with 7 nucleotides matching TRBD1. Unmatched junction bases numbered 9, after V lost 5 bases and J lost 2 bases. Germline V gene lookup returns CDR1 SGHTA and CDR2 FQGNSA. The CDR3 extends over 15 amino acids. The DNA of the CDR3 is TGTGCCAGCAGCCGAGATACAGGGGCGACCTACGAGCAGTACTTC. It codes for CASSRDTGATYEQYF. Drawing the rest from reference TRBV7-2 and TRBJ2-7, the complete variable domain is GAGVSQSPSNKVTEKGKDVELRCDPISGHTALYWYRQSLGQGLEFLIYFQGNSAPDKSGLPSDRFSAERTGGSVSTLTIQRTQQEDSAVYLCASSRDTGATYEQYFGPGTRLTVT.

The rearrangement links TRBV9 to TRBJ2-3, with 11 bases identical to TRBD2. CDR1 and CDR2 (germline): SGDLS, YYNGEE. The CDR3 runs 15 residues. V lost 4 bases to trimming and J lost 7 bases; unmatched junction nucleotides: 8. The CDR3 loop is CASSSRLAGPNTQYF. The CDR3 nucleotides are TGTGCCAGCAGCTCCCGACTAGCGGGACCTAATACGCAGTATTTT.

The V gene is TRBV10-3, the J gene TRBJ1-5; 11 nucleotides agree with TRBD1. Germline V gene sequence: CDR1 ENHRY, CDR2 SYGVKD. Germline trimming cut 11 bases from V and 5 bases from J; bases unmatched to any gene: 5. The CDR3 contains 13 residues. The CDR3 DNA reads TGTGCCGCCAGGACAGGGGGCGATCAGCCCCAGCATTTT. Translation: CAARTGGDQPQHF.

The chain recombines TRBV2 with TRBJ2-1, with 9 nucleotides matching TRBD1. V trimming: 6 bases; J trimming: 7 bases; junction bases outside the gene matches: 13. The CDR3 is made up of 16 amino acids. CDR1 SNHLY and CDR2 FYNNEI come from the germline V gene. Here the CDR3 reads CASRAPGQGLLNEQFF. The DNA for the CDR3 is TGTGCCAGCAGGGCCCCGGGACAGGGCCTACTAAATGAGCAGTTCTTC.

V gene TRBV29-1 combines with J gene TRBJ2-7; 9 bases align to TRBD1. Losses at the gene ends were 5 bases for V and 2 bases for J; bases not matched to a gene: 16. Germline V gene sequence: CDR1 SQVTM, CDR2 ANQGSEA. The CDR3 spans 17 residues. The CDR3 sequence: CSVLILHFRDRAYEQYF. The DNA for the CDR3 is TGCAGCGTTCTAATACTACACTTCCGGGACAGGGCCTACGAGCAGTACTTC.

The chain employs TRBV6-6 and TRBJ2-7, with 13 bases aligning to TRBD2. Germline V gives CDR1 MNHNY, CDR2 SVGAGI (reference sequence). This CDR3 is built from 15 residues. The ends lost 5 bases at V and 2 bases at J; junction bases unmatched: 3. Here the CDR3 reads CASSPLAGGTYEQYF. The CDR3 bases are TGTGCCAGCAGTCCACTAGCGGGAGGGACCTACGAGCAGTACTTC.

This clone was found once. The J gene is TRBJ2-3, the V gene TRBV5-1; 7 bases line up with TRBD2. The J segment lost 0 bases and the V segment lost 4 bases, leaving 8 bases of the junction unmatched. This CDR3 has 16 amino acids. Germline loops: CDR1 SGHRS, CDR2 YFSETQ. The CDR3 DNA sequence: TGCGCCAGCAGCACCGCTAGCGGTCCTAGCACAGATACGCAGTATTTT. This gives the protein CASSTASGPSTDTQYF.

CDR3 protein: CASSQVPSGVYNEQFF. The DNA for the CDR3 is TGCGCCAGCAGCCAAGTCCCTAGCGGGGTCTACAATGAGCAGTTCTTC. This chain joins TRBV4-1 and TRBJ2-1; 9 bases line up with TRBD2. With V trimmed by 1 base and J by 3 bases, 4 bases remained unmatched. CDR1 MGHRA and CDR2 YSYEKL come from the germline V gene. This CDR3 contains 16 residues.

The chain joins TRBV5-4 to TRBJ2-5; D is possibly TRBD2 (5 bases). Germline CDR1 and CDR2: SGHNT and YYREEE (reference sequence). This CDR3 is built from 13 residues. Deletions cut 4 bases from V and 5 bases from J, with 12 bases between. CDR3 sequence (DNA): TGTGCCAGCAGCCCCGGGGTAGATGAGACCCAGTACTTC. Its protein product is CASSPGVDETQYF.

The chain links TRBV5-1 to TRBJ2-7; D is possibly TRBD2 (7 bases). V gave up 0 bases and J gave up 1 base, with 14 bases separating them. The germline CDR1 and CDR2 sequences are SGHRS and YFSETQ. The CDR3 has 16 amino acids. As DNA, the CDR3 is TGCGCCAGCAGCTTGGAAGGGGGGGGATGGTCCTACGAGCAGTACTTC. Translated, it gives CASSLEGGGWSYEQYF.

The chain is built from TRBV28 and TRBJ2-6; TRBD1 agrees at 8 bases. The J segment lost 1 base and the V segment lost 6 bases, leaving 14 bases of the junction unmatched. The germline gives CDR1 MDHEN, CDR2 SYDVKM. This CDR3 is built from 19 residues. The CDR3: CASRAPSGGGLSGANVLTF. For the CDR3, the DNA is TGTGCCAGCAGAGCCCCCTCAGGGGGCGGTTTGTCTGGGGCCAACGTCCTGACTTTC.

This clone turned up a few times. The chain couples TRBV10-3 to TRBJ2-7; no firm D call. The V end was cut by 10 bases, the J end by 5 bases, with 12 bases between. Germline values: CDR1 ENHRY, CDR2 SYGVKD. The length of the CDR3 is 11 residues. CDR3 nucleotides: TGTGCCAGCTCCGCGAGGAACGAGCAGTACTTC. As protein: CASSARNEQYF.

As for this clone: Other DNA sequences in the sample encode the same CDR3. The J gene is TRBJ2-1, the V gene TRBV4-1; TRBD2 aligns across 12 bases. CDR1 is MGHRA and CDR2 is YSYEKL in the germline V gene. The CDR3 covers 16 residues. The junction had 3 bases not matched to a gene; V was cut back by 3 bases and J by 3 bases. In nucleotides, the CDR3 is TGCGCCAGCAGCCAGGGACTAGCGGGTGGCTACAATGAGCAGTTCTTC. Translating gives CASSQGLAGGYNEQFF.

This chain links TRBV5-4 with TRBJ2-1; 9 bases line up with TRBD2. Germline V CDR1 and CDR2: SGHNT, YYREEE (reference sequence). The ends lost 4 bases at V and 1 base at J; junction bases unmatched: 6. The CDR3 contains 16 residues. CDR3 DNA sequence: TGTGCCAGCAGCGGGACGACTAGCGGTTCCTACAATGAGCAGTTCTTC. The encoded protein is CASSGTTSGSYNEQFF.

The gene calls are TRBV4-3 and TRBJ2-7; no reliable D call. Trimming pared 0 bases from V and 0 bases from J, leaving 9 bases between. This CDR3 has 15 amino acids. CDR1 and CDR2 (germline): LGHNA, YSLEER. CDR3 loop: CASSQDAVSSYEQYF. As DNA, the CDR3 is TGCGCCAGCAGCCAAGACGCGGTGAGCTCCTACGAGCAGTACTTC.

The chain is built from TRBV5-1 and TRBJ2-5; 9 nucleotides line up with TRBD2. From germline, CDR1 is SGHRS and CDR2 YFSETQ. This CDR3 spans 15 amino acids. The junction had 6 bases not matched to a gene; V was cut back by 4 bases and J by 2 bases. CDR3 in amino acids: CASSKTSGQQETQYF. In DNA, the CDR3 is TGCGCCAGCAGCAAAACTAGCGGGCAACAAGAGACCCAGTACTTC.

The V gene is TRBV27, the J gene TRBJ2-4; 8 bases are a match to TRBD2. With V trimmed by 5 bases and J by 1 base, 10 bases remained unmatched. Germline loops: CDR1 MNHEY, CDR2 SMNVEV (reference sequence). The length of the CDR3 is 17 residues. The CDR3 DNA is TGTGCCAGCAGTCCCGGTAGCGGGAAAGTGGCCAAAAACATTCAGTACTTC. It translates to CASSPGSGKVAKNIQYF.